The clone carrying this TCR beta chain was seen once. The antigen is undetermined. The V gene's germline CDR1 is SNHLY and CDR2 FYNNEI. This CDR3 spans 16 amino acids. V lost 4 bases and J lost 3; bases outside the gene matches: 7. This record belongs to a study of T cell responses to AZD1222 COVID-19 vaccine. Study details: The study pooled second doses at about 4 or about 12 weeks. Regarding the study as a whole: Reportedly, nearly half of unique spike TCRs recognized epitopes outside B.1.351/B.1.1.7 mutations. Donors were largely white British and mainly female; clonal diversity was possibly underestimated.

TCRdb's table, derived via immunoSEQ multiplex PCR, lists solely in-frame clones and lacks some. The top ten hold more than 7.5% of the sample, which has about 120,000 clones, about 90% seen once. Material: peripheral blood, obtained on day 0 of AZD1222 vaccination. V is TRBV2 and J is TRBJ1-2, with 11 bases lining up with TRBD1. The receptor comes from an adult in good health. This CDR3 is CASSGRPGQGDYGYTF. The CDR3 DNA reads as TGTGCCAGCAGTGGAAGACCGGGACAGGGGGACTATGGCTACACCTTC. Full variable domain (remainder filled in from reference TRBV2 and TRBJ1-2): EPEVTQTPSHQVTQMGQEVILRCVPISNHLYFYWYRQILGQKVEFLVSFYNNEISEKSEIFDDQFSVERPDGSNFTLKIRSTKLEDSAMYFCASSGRPGQGDYGYTFGSGTRLTVV.